The 28 T cell receptor beta chains listed next were all sequenced from one sample in a study of beta chain features in type 1 diabetes. Findings and limits, study-wide: Shortening of TCRB CDR3s, moderate but significant, appeared in all four CD4+ subsets of Type 1 diabetes patients.

Expressed TCRB transcripts got sequenced, as all isolated RNA was reverse transcribed. Method: immunoSEQ multiplex PCR; TCRdb's copy keeps in-frame clones and lacks some. The sample includes 160,000 or so clones, around 8.6% of them seen just once. Their antigens are not known. The sample was central memory CD4+ T cells from blood. The receptors stem from a woman aged 18-29 years with type 1 diabetes.

J is TRBJ2-7 and V is TRBV30, with 10 bases lining up with TRBD2. Germline V gene sequence: CDR1 GTSNPN, CDR2 SVGIG (reference sequence). The CDR3 has 17 residues. Trimming took 0 bases from V and 2 from J; bases not matched to a gene: 10. As DNA, the CDR3 is TGTGCCTGGAGTGTAGGAGGACTAGCGGTAGCCCCCTACGAGCAGTACTTC. Translation gives CAWSVGGLAVAPYEQYF.

This chain connects TRBV5-4 to TRBJ2-3; D is uncertain. V lost 3 bases and J lost 3, with 8 bases in between. CDR1 and CDR2 from the germline V gene are SGHNT and YYREEE (reference sequence). This CDR3 has 13 residues. CDR3 in amino acids: CASSSLYTDTQYF. The CDR3 nucleotides are TGTGCCAGCAGCTCCCTGTATACAGATACGCAGTATTTT.

This clone was observed a few times. This chain connects TRBV19 to TRBJ2-7; D is unresolved. Trimming left V 9 bases short and J 0 bases short, with 12 bases between. The length of the CDR3 is 13 residues. Germline V gene lookup returns CDR1 LNHDA and CDR2 SQIVND (reference sequence). This chain's CDR3 is CASRQASSYEQYF. Here the CDR3 DNA reads TGTGCCAGCCGCCAGGCGAGCTCCTACGAGCAGTACTTC.

This chain joins TRBV11-3 and TRBJ2-7; 8 nucleotides match TRBD2. With V trimmed by 1 base and J by 1 base, 12 bases remained unmatched. CDR3 length: 18 residues. Germline CDR1 is SGHNT and CDR2 is YENEEA. The CDR3 DNA is TGTGCCAGCAGCTTAGCCCGTAACGTAGCGGGACTGTCCTACGAGCAGTACTTC. It yields the protein CASSLARNVAGLSYEQYF. The whole variable domain, filled in from reference TRBV11-3 and TRBJ2-7, reads EAGVVQSPRYKIIEKKQPVAFWCNPISGHNTLYWYLQNLGQGPELLIRYENEEAVDDSQLPKDRFSAERLKGVDSTLKIQPAELGDSAVYLCASSLARNVAGLSYEQYFGPGTRLTVT.

Concerning this clone: Other DNA sequences in the same sample also yield this CDR3. V is TRBV18 and J is TRBJ1-1, with a weak D call TRBD1 (6 bases). The CDR3 totals 14 residues. CDR1 is KGHSH, CDR2 LQKENI, per germline. With 2 bases removed from V and 1 base from J, the gap between germline ends came to 8 bases. The CDR3 protein is CASSPVTGNTEAFF. In nucleotides, the CDR3 is TGTGCCAGCTCACCAGTGACAGGGAACACTGAAGCTTTCTTT.

This clone was counted between two and nine times. The gene calls are TRBV5-1 and TRBJ1-6, with D possibly being TRBD1 (6 bases). Trimming removed 0 bases from V and 5 bases from J, with 15 bases in between. There are 17 residues in the CDR3. Germline V gene data show CDR1 as SGHRS and CDR2 as YFSETQ. The CDR3 protein is CASSLEVSQGHNSPLHF. CDR3 sequence (DNA): TGCGCCAGCAGCTTGGAGGTTTCGCAGGGGCATAATTCACCCCTCCACTTT.

This clone came up a few times. This chain links TRBV9 with TRBJ2-1; 9 nucleotides align to TRBD2. The trim removed 0 bases at V and 12 bases at J, leaving 13 bases unmatched. The CDR3 contains 16 residues. The V gene's germline CDR1 is SGDLS and CDR2 YYNGEE. CDR3 in DNA: TGTGCCAGCAGCGTAGAAGGGACTAGCTACCCTGGAGTGCAGTTCTTC. Protein sequence: CASSVEGTSYPGVQFF.

CDR3 sequence: CASSFGQGLTGELFF. CDR3 in DNA: TGTGCCAGCAGCTTCGGACAGGGTCTAACCGGGGAGCTGTTTTTT. The chain is built from TRBV7-2 and TRBJ2-2; TRBD1 matches at 8 bases. V gave up 3 bases and J gave up 5 bases; unmatched junction bases: 5. Per the germline V gene, CDR1 is SGHTA and CDR2 is FQGNSA. The CDR3 runs to 15 residues.

This clone came up a few times. The chain uses TRBV2 and TRBJ2-7, with a tentative D call TRBD2 (6 bases). The CDR3 has 12 residues. The germline V gene encodes CDR1 SNHLY and CDR2 FYNNEI. V was shortened by 6 bases and J by 6 bases, with 12 bases between the two germline ends. CDR3 bases: TGTGCCAGCAGCTTGACTAGATCCGAGCAGTACTTC. Protein: CASSLTRSEQYF.

This chain uses TRBV28 with TRBJ1-1; D gene ambiguous. Per the germline V gene, CDR1 is MDHEN and CDR2 is SYDVKM. The CDR3 extends over 12 amino acids. The germline V and J ends were trimmed by 7 bases and 11 bases, with 17 bases remaining between them. The CDR3 reads CASNPPGAGAFF. The CDR3 DNA is TGTGCCAGCAACCCTCCCGGCGCCGGGGCTTTCTTT. Using reference TRBV28 and TRBJ1-1 for the parts outside the CDR3, the full variable domain is DVKVTQSSRYLVKRTGEKVFLECVQDMDHENMFWYRQDPGLGLRLIYFSYDVKMKEKGDIPEGYSVSREKKERFSLILESASTNQTSMYLCASNPPGAGAFFGQGTRLTVV.

The chain is built from TRBV11-2 and TRBJ1-2, with 7 bases lining up with TRBD1. The CDR3 is made up of 15 amino acids. Germline V gene data show CDR1 as SGHAT and CDR2 as FQNNGV. Germline trimming cut 5 bases from V and 2 bases from J; bases unmatched to any gene: 8. CDR3 sequence (DNA): TGTGCCAGCAGCCCGCGACAGGGAGGAAACTATGGCTACACCTTC. Encoded protein: CASSPRQGGNYGYTF.

The rearrangement joins TRBV19 to TRBJ2-7; 8 positions agree with TRBD1. J lost 8 bases, V lost 4 bases, and 16 bases had no gene match. The CDR3 sequence is 16 residues long. Germline lookup yields CDR1 LNHDA and CDR2 SQIVND (reference sequence). CDR3 amino acids: CASSKWSAGQDKQQYF. The DNA for the CDR3 is TGTGCCAGTAGTAAATGGTCCGCGGGACAGGACAAACAGCAGTACTTC.

The chain recombines TRBV15 with TRBJ2-5; 8 positions agree with TRBD1. Germline loops: CDR1 LNHNV, CDR2 YYDKDF (reference sequence). The trim removed 3 bases at V and 5 bases at J, leaving 5 bases unmatched. CDR3 length equals 14 residues. The CDR3 region has the DNA TGTGCCACCAGCAGCGCAGGGGGCGGTGAGACCCAGTACTTC. Its protein is CATSSAGGGETQYF.

This clone was seen a handful of times. The rearrangement uses TRBV14 and TRBJ1-6; D may be TRBD1 (6 bases). In germline, CDR1 is SGHDN, CDR2 FVKESK. The CDR3 contains 15 residues. V was pared by 2 bases and J by 8 bases, with 13 bases between. The CDR3 nucleotides are TGTGCCAGCAGCCAAAGGCCCAGGGGCGATTCACCCCTCCACTTT. Amino acids: CASSQRPRGDSPLHF.

This rearrangement joins TRBV6-1 to TRBJ1-5; D unclear. Germline assignment: CDR1 MNHNS and CDR2 SASEGT. This CDR3 comprises 14 residues. V was pared by 2 bases and J by 1 base, with 6 bases between. CDR3 in amino acids: CASSEQISNQPQHF. The CDR3 DNA is TGTGCCAGCAGTGAACAGATAAGCAATCAGCCCCAGCATTTT.

This chain joins TRBV28 and TRBJ2-7; D remains ambiguous. This CDR3 has 11 amino acids. The V gene's germline CDR1 is MDHEN and CDR2 SYDVKM. The V end lost 1 base, the J end lost 5 bases, and 3 bases lay between the germline ends. CDR3 DNA sequence: TGTGCCAGCAGTTTATACAACGAGCAGTACTTC. This encodes CASSLYNEQYF.

This chain joins TRBV7-2 and TRBJ1-1, with 7 bases identical to TRBD1. The CDR3 loop spans 13 amino acids. Germline lookup yields CDR1 SGHTA and CDR2 FQGNSA. Trimming removed 5 bases from V and 8 bases from J; junction bases left unmatched: 8. The CDR3 loop is CASSLTTGIEAFF. DNA for the CDR3: TGTGCCAGCAGCCTCACGACAGGGATCGAAGCTTTCTTT.

The table lists this clone with a few counts. This rearrangement joins TRBV6-5 to TRBJ2-7; tentatively, D is TRBD2 (6 bases). The germline V gene has CDR1 MNHEY and CDR2 SVGAGI. V lost 6 bases and J lost 9, with 21 bases in between. The CDR3 contains 14 residues. The CDR3 DNA sequence: TGTGCCAGCAGAAACGGGGCGGCCTTCGGGGGGCAGTACTTC. Translated, it gives CASRNGAAFGGQYF.

This clone was picked up many times. Here the CDR3 DNA reads TGTGCCAGCAGCTTGCAGTTTTGGAGCGGAGATACGCAGTATTTT. Translating gives CASSLQFWSGDTQYF. The chain employs TRBV5-6 and TRBJ2-3, with a possible D match to TRBD2 (5 bases). Germline V gene data show CDR1 as SGHDT and CDR2 as YYEEEE. The CDR3 is made up of 15 amino acids. V was trimmed by 1 base and J by 5 bases, leaving 14 bases between them.

In this sample, this clone turned up a few times. The gene calls are TRBV30 and TRBJ1-4; D is unresolved. CDR1 GTSNPN and CDR2 SVGIG come from the germline V gene (reference sequence). The CDR3 covers 12 residues. Trimming took off 2 bases at V and 8 bases at J, with 9 bases between the two ends. The CDR3 DNA reads as TGTGCCTGGAGTAAAGCGGGCGAAAAACTGTTTTTT. Translation: CAWSKAGEKLFF.

The chain joins TRBV4-3 to TRBJ1-1; 8 nucleotides agree with TRBD1. Trimming at V came to 1 base and at J to 3 bases, leaving 1 base not matched to a gene. The CDR3 consists of 14 residues. The germline CDR1 and CDR2 sequences are LGHNA and YSLEER. The CDR3 coding sequence is TGCGCCAGCAGCCAAGGGGACAGGCACACTGAAGCTTTCTTT. This encodes CASSQGDRHTEAFF.

This clone was observed a handful of times. V usage is TRBV7-3 and J usage is TRBJ2-2; 7 bases fit TRBD1. The V gene end was trimmed by 1 base and the J gene end by 2 bases; junction bases not matched to a gene: 10. Germline lookup yields CDR1 SGHTA and CDR2 FQGTGA. The length of the CDR3 is 18 residues. The CDR3 spells CASSLKPTGLPNTGELFF. Here the CDR3 DNA reads TGTGCCAGCAGCTTAAAACCGACAGGGTTGCCCAACACCGGGGAGCTGTTTTTT.

The rearrangement joins TRBV18 to TRBJ1-5; D not resolved. The CDR3 spans 14 residues. V lost 6 bases, J lost 7 bases, and 16 bases lay in between. Germline lookup yields CDR1 KGHSH and CDR2 LQKENI. CDR3 in amino acids: CASSPAEDPQPQHF. In nucleotides, the CDR3 is TGTGCCAGCTCCCCGGCGGAGGACCCCCAGCCCCAGCATTTT.

The chain has TRBV9 and TRBJ2-1, with 9 bases that match TRBD2. The CDR3 sequence is 15 residues long. The V gene's germline CDR1 is SGDLS and CDR2 YYNGEE. J gave up 9 bases and V 0 bases, and 7 bases lay outside the gene matches. The CDR3 DNA sequence: TGTGCCAGCAGCGTAGGCGGGAGGGCCCTTGTTGAGCAGTTCTTC. It specifies CASSVGGRALVEQFF.

This clone was recorded a few times. The chain recombines TRBV7-9 with TRBJ2-7; D ambiguous. This CDR3 contains 14 residues. Trimming stripped 5 bases from V and 0 bases from J, with 11 bases between. CDR1 SEHNR and CDR2 FQNEAQ come from the germline V gene (reference sequence). The CDR3 DNA reads TGTGCCAGCAGCCACCAGACTGGCTCCTACGAGCAGTACTTC. This encodes CASSHQTGSYEQYF.

A few counts support this clone. CDR3 loop: CASSLAQGYEQYF. The CDR3 coding sequence is TGTGCCAGCAGCTTAGCACAGGGCTACGAGCAGTACTTC. The J gene is TRBJ2-7, the V gene TRBV7-9; TRBD1 is a possible D gene (6 bases). This CDR3 has 13 amino acids. Germline V gene sequence: CDR1 SEHNR, CDR2 FQNEAQ (reference sequence). Deletions cut 0 bases from V and 3 bases from J, with 6 bases between.

The CDR3 is CATARGPNQPQHF. As DNA, the CDR3 is TGTGCCACCGCCAGGGGTCCCAATCAGCCCCAGCATTTT. The chain carries TRBV28 and TRBJ1-5, with a weak D call TRBD1 (6 bases). V gave up 10 bases and J gave up 3 bases, with 13 bases separating them. The CDR3 runs 13 residues. The germline CDR1 and CDR2 sequences are MDHEN and SYDVKM.

There are a few counts of this clone. The chain combines TRBV19 with TRBJ2-7; D may be TRBD1 (5 bases). The V and J ends lost 4 bases and 3 bases respectively, with 13 bases between them. From germline, CDR1 is LNHDA and CDR2 SQIVND (reference sequence). The CDR3 sequence is 14 residues long. In DNA, the CDR3 is TGTGCCAGTAGTAGGGGCGGCAGCCGCTACGAGCAGTACTTC. Translating it yields CASSRGGSRYEQYF.